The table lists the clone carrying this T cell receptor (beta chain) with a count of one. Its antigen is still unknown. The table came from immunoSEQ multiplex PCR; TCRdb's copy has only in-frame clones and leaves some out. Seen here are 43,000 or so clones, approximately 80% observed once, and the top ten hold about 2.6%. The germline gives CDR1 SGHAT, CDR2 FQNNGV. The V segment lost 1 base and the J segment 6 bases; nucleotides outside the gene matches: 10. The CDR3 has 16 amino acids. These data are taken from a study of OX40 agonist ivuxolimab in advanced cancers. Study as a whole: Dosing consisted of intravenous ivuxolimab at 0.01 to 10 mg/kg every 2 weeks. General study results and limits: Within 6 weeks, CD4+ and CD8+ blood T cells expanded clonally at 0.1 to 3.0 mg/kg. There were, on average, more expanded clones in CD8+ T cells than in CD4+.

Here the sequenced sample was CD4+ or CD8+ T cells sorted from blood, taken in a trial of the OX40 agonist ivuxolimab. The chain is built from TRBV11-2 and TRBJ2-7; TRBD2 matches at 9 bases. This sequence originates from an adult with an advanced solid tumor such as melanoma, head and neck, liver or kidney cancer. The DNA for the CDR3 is TGTGCCAGCAGCTTAGTATCAGCGGGAGGTTTCAGCGAGCAGTACTTC. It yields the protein CASSLVSAGGFSEQYF.